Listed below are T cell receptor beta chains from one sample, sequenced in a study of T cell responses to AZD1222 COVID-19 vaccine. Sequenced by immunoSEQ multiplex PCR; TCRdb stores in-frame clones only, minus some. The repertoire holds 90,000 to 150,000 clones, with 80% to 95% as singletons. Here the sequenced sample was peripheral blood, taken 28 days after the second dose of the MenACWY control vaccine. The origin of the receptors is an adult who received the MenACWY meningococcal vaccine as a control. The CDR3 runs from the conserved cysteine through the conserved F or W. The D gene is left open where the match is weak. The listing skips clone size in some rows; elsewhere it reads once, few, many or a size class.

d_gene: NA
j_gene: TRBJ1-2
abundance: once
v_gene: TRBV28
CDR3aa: CAILGQGGDYGYTF
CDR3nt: TGTGCCATCCTCGGTCAGGGAGGGGACTATGGCTACACCTTC

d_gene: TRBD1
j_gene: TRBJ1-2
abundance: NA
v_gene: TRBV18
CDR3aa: CASSPPWTGSYGYTF
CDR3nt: TGTGCCAGCTCACCACCCTGGACAGGGTCCTATGGCTACACCTTC

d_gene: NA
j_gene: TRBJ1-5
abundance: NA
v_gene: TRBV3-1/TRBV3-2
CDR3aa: CASSQDIANQPQHF
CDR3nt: TGTGCCAGCAGCCAAGATATTGCGAATCAGCCCCAGCATTTT

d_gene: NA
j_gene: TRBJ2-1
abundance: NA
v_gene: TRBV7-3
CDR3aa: CASSLGVNEQFF
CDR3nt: TGTGCCAGCAGCTTAGGGGTCAATGAGCAGTTCTTC

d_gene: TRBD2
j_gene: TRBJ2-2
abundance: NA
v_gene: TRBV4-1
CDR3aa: CASSLGTSGSVRTGELFF
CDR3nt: TGCGCCAGCAGCCTAGGGACTAGCGGGAGCGTTAGGACCGGGGAGCTGTTTTTT

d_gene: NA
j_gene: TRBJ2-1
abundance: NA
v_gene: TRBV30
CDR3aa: CAWSPTKREQFF
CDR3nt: TGTGCCTGGAGTCCGACCAAGCGGGAGCAGTTCTTC

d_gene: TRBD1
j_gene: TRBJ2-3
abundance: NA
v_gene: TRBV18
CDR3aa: CASSPTGEGTDTQYF
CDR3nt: TGTGCCAGCTCACCGACAGGGGAGGGCACAGATACGCAGTATTTT

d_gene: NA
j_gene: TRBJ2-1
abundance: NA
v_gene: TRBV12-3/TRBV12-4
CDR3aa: CASRNKDRNEQFF
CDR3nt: TGTGCCAGCAGGAACAAAGACAGGAATGAGCAGTTCTTC

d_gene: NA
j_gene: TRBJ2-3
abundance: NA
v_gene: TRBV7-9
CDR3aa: CASSYGLSTDTQYF
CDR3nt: TGTGCCAGCAGCTACGGACTAAGCACAGATACGCAGTATTTT

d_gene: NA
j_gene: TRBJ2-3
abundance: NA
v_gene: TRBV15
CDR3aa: CASSSSGESDTQYF
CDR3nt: TGTGCCTCATCTTCCTCGGGGGAGTCAGATACGCAGTATTTT

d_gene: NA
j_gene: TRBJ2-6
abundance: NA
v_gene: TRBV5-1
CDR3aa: CASSTSGARSGANVLTF
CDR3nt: TGCGCCAGCAGCACATCAGGGGCCCGCTCTGGGGCCAACGTCCTGACTTTC

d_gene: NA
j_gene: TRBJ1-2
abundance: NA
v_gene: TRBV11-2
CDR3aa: CASSSRLINYGYTF
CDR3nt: TGTGCCAGCAGCTCCCGACTGATTAACTATGGCTACACCTTC

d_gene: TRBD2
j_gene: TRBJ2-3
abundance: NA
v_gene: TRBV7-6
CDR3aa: CASSPPLAGTTDTQYF
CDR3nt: TGTGCCAGCAGCCCCCCCCTAGCGGGAACCACAGATACGCAGTATTTT

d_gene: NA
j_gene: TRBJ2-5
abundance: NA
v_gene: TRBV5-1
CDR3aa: CASSRTRTVGETQYF
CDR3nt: TGCGCCAGCAGCCGAACAAGGACAGTAGGGGAGACCCAGTACTTC

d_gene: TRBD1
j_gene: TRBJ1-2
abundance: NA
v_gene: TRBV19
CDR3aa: CASSGGQVGGGYTF
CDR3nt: TGTGCCAGTAGCGGCGGACAGGTCGGAGGAGGCTACACCTTC

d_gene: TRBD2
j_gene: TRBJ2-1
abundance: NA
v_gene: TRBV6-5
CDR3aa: CASGGGLANEQFF
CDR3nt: TGTGCCAGCGGAGGAGGACTAGCCAATGAGCAGTTCTTC

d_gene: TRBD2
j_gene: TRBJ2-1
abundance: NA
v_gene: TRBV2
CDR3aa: CASLGWGGSSYNEQFF
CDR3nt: TGTGCCAGCCTCGGCTGGGGGGGGAGCTCCTACAATGAGCAGTTCTTC

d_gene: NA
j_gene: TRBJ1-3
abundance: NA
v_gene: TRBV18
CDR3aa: CASSPPGGLSGNTIYF
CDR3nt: TGTGCCAGCTCACCACCGGGGGGTCTCTCTGGAAACACCATATATTTT

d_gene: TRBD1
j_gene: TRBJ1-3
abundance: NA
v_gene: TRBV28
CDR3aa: CASVDRGSGNTIYF
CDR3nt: TGTGCCAGTGTTGACAGGGGATCTGGAAACACCATATATTTT

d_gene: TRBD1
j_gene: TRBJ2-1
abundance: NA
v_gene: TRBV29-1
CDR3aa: CSGEPGQGRDEQFF
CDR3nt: TGCAGCGGAGAACCGGGACAGGGGAGAGATGAGCAGTTCTTC

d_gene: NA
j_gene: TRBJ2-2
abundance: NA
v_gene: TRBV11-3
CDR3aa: CATRGSETHPRGELFF
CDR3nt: TGTGCCACAAGGGGGAGTGAGACCCATCCGAGGGGGGAGCTGTTTTTT

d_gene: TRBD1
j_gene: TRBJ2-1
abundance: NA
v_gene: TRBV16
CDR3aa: CASSQPGQGSNSEQFF
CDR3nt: TGTGCCAGCAGCCAACCGGGACAGGGTAGTAATAGTGAGCAGTTCTTC

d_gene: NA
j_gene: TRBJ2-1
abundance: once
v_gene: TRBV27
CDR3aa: CASSLSAGTSYNEQFF
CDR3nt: TGTGCCAGCAGTTTATCCGCGGGGACCTCCTACAATGAGCAGTTCTTC

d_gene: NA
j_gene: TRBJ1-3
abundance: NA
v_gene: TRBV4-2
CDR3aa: CASSGVVAAGSGNTIYF
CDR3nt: TGTGCCAGCAGCGGTGTGGTGGCAGCCGGTTCTGGAAACACCATATATTTT

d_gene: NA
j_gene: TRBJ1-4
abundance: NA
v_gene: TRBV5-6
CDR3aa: CASSSDLGEKLFF
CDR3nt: TGTGCCAGCAGCTCGGACCTGGGTGAAAAACTGTTTTTT

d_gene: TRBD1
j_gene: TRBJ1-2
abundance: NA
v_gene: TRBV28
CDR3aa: CASNSPGTVNSYTF
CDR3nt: TGTGCCAGCAATTCGCCCGGGACAGTTAACAGCTACACCTTC

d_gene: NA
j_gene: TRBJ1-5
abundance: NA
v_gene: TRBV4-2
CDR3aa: CASSPQGRQPQHF
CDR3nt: TGTGCCAGCAGCCCCCAGGGGAGACAGCCCCAGCATTTT

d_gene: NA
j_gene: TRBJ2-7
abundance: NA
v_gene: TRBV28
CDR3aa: CASSLTPYEQYF
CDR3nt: TGTGCCAGCAGTTTAACCCCCTACGAGCAGTACTTC

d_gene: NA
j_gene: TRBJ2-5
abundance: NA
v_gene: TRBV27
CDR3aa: CASKPRDGLEETQYF
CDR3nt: TGTGCCAGCAAACCCCGGGACGGTCTCGAGGAGACCCAGTACTTC

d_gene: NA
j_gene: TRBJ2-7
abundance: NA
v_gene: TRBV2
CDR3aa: CASSERQKVCSYEQYF
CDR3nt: TGTGCCAGCAGTGAGAGGCAGAAAGTCTGCTCCTACGAGCAGTACTTC

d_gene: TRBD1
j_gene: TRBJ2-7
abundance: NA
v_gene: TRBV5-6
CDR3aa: CASSLGSYRGREQYF
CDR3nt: TGTGCCAGCAGCTTGGGCAGTTACAGGGGGCGTGAGCAGTACTTC

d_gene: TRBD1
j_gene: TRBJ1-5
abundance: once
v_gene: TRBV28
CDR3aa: CASSRGQGWNQPQHF
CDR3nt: TGTGCCAGCAGCCGAGGACAGGGCTGGAATCAGCCCCAGCATTTT

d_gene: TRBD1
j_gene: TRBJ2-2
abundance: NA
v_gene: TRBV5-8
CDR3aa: CASSSQGARELFF
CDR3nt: TGTGCCAGCAGCTCACAGGGGGCTAGGGAGCTGTTTTTT

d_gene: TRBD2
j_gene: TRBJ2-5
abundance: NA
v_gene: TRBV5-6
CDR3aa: CASSLGVASGRTRGETQYF
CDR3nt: TGTGCCAGCAGCTTGGGGGTCGCTAGCGGGAGGACCCGTGGGGAGACCCAGTACTTC

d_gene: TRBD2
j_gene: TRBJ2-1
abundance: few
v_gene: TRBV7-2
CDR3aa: CASSPTSGTYNEQFF
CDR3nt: TGTGCCAGCAGCCCCACTAGCGGGACCTACAATGAGCAGTTCTTC

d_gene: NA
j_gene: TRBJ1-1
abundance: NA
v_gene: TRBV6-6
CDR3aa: CASSAMNTEAFF
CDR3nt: TGTGCCAGCAGTGCAATGAACACTGAAGCTTTCTTT

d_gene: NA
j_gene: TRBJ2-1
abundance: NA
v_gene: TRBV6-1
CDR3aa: CASSEVGHPEQFF
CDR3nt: TGTGCCAGCAGTGAAGTAGGACACCCCGAGCAGTTCTTC

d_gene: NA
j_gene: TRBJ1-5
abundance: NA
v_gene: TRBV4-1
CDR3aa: CASSQDLTSRANQPQHF
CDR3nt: TGCGCCAGCAGCCAAGATCTAACTAGCAGGGCCAATCAGCCCCAGCATTTT

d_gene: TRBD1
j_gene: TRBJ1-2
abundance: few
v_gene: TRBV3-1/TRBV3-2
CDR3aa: CASSQLRDRAFGYTF
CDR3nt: TGTGCCAGCAGCCAACTCCGGGACAGGGCCTTTGGCTACACCTTC

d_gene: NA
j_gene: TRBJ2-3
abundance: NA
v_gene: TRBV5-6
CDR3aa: CASSWGIRERTDTQYF
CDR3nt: TGTGCCAGCAGCTGGGGGATCAGGGAGCGCACAGATACGCAGTATTTT

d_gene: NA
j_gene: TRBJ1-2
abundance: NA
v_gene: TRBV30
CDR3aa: CAWSRGSGYTF
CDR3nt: TGTGCCTGGAGCAGGGGAAGTGGCTACACCTTC

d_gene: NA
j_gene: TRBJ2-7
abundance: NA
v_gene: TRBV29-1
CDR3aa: CSVEAHSYEQYF
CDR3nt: TGCAGCGTTGAGGCACATTCCTACGAGCAGTACTTC

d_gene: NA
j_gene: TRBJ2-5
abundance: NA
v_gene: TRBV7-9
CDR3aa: CASSPVGVGYRPQETQYF
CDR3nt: TGTGCCAGCAGCCCCGTTGGGGTCGGGTATCGACCGCAAGAGACCCAGTACTTC

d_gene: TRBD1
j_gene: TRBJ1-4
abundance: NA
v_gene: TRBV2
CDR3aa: CASSDLRTGPNEKLFF
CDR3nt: TGTGCCAGCAGTGATCTAAGGACAGGGCCGAATGAAAAACTGTTTTTT

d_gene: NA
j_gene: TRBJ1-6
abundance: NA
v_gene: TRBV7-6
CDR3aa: CASSLGNLGVYNSPLHF
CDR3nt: TGTGCCAGCAGCTTAGGGAATTTAGGGGTTTATAATTCACCCCTCCACTTT

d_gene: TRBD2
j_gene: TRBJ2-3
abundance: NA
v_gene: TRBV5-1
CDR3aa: CASQRGGTDTQYF
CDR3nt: TGCGCCAGCCAGCGGGGAGGTACAGATACGCAGTATTTT